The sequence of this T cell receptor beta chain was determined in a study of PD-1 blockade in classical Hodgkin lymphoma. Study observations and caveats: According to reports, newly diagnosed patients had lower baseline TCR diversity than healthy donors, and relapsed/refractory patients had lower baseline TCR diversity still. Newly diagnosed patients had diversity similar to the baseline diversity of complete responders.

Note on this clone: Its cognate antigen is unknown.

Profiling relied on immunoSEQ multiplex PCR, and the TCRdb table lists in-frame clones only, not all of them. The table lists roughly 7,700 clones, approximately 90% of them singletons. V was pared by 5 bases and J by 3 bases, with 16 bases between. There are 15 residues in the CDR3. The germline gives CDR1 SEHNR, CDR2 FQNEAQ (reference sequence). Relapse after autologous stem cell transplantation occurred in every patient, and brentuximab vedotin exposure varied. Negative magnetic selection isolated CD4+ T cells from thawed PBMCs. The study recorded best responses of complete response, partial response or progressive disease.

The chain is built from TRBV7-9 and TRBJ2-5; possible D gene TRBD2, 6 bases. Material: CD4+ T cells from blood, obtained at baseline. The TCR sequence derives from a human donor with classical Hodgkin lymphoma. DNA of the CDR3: TGTGCCAGCAGCCCAAGACTAGTTAGAAAAGAGACCCAGTACTTC. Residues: CASSPRLVRKETQYF.